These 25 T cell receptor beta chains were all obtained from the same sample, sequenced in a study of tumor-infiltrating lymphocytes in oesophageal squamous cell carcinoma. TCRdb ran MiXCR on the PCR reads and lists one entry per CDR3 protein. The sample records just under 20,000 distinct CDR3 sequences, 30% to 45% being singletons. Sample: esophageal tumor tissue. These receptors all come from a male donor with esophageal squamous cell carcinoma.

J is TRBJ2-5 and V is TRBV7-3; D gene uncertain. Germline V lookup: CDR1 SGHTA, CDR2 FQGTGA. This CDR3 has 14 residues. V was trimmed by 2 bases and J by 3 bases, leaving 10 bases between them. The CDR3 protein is CASSLGGTKETQYF. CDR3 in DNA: TGTGCCAGCAGCTTAGGCGGAACCAAAGAGACCCAGTACTTC.

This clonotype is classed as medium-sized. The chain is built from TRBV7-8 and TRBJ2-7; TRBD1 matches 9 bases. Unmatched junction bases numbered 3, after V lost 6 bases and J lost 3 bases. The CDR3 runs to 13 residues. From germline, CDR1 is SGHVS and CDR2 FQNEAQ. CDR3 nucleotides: TGTGCCAGCAGAAGGGACAGGGACTACGAGCAGTACTTC. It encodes CASRRDRDYEQYF.

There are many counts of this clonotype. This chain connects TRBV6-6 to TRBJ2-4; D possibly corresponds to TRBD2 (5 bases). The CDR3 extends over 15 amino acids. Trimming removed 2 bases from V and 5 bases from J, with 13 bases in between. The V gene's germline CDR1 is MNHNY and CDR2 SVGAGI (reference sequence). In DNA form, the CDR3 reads TGTGCCAGCAGTTACGAGAGGACTGTGCAAAACATTCAGTACTTC. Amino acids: CASSYERTVQNIQYF.

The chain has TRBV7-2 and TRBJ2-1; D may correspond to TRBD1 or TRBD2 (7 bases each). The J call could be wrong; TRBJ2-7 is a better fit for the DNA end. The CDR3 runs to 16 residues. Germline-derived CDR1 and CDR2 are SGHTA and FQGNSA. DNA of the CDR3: TGTGCCAGCAGCTTATGGTTTGGGAGGGGGCGTTTCAAGCAGTACTTC. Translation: CASSLWFGRGRFKQYF.

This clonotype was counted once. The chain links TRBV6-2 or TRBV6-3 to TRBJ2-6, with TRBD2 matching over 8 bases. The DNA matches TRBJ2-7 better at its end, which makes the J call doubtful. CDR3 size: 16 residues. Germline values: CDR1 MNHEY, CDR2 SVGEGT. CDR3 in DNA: TGTGCCAGCAGTTACTCGAAGGCGGGACTAGGGAACGAGCAGTACTTC. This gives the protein CASSYSKAGLGNEQYF.

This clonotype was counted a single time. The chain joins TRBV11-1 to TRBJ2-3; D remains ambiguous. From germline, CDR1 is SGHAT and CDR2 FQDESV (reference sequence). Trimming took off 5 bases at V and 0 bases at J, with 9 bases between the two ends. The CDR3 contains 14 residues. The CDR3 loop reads CASSKRRSTDTQYF. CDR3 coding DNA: TGTGCCAGCAGCAAAAGACGGAGCACAGATACGCAGTATTTT.

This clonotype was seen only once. DNA of the CDR3: TGTGCCAGCAGCTTAACGGACAGCTCCAAAAACATTCAGTACTTC. It encodes CASSLTDSSKNIQYF. The genes are TRBV7-4 and TRBJ2-4; D possibly corresponds to TRBD1 (6 bases). The CDR3 is 15 amino acids. V was pared by 2 bases and J by 2 bases, with 10 bases between. CDR1 and CDR2 (germline): SGHVT, SQSDAQ. Combining the CDR3 with reference TRBV7-4 and TRBJ2-4 gives the whole variable domain GAGVSQSPRYKVAKRGRDVALRCDSISGHVTLYWYRQTLGQGSEVLTYSQSDAQRDKSGRPSGRFSAERPERSVSTLKIQRTEQGDSAVYLCASSLTDSSKNIQYFGAGTRLSVL.

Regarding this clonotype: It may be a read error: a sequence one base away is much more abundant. The CDR3 DNA reads as TGTGCCAGCAGCCGGACAGGTAATGCGCAGTACTTC. Encoded protein: CASSRTGNAQYF. This chain uses TRBV7-9 with TRBJ2-1; 7 nucleotides match TRBD1. The DNA end lines up better with TRBJ2-7; the J call may be wrong. CDR3 length: 12 amino acids. Germline CDR1 SEHNR, CDR2 FQNEAQ (reference sequence).

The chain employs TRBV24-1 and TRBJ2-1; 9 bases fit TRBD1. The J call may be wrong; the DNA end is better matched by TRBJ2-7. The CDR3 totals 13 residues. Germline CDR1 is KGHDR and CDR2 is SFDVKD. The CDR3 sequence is CAACRDRVHEQYF. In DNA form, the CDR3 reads TGTGCCGCCTGCCGGGACAGGGTCCACGAGCAGTACTTC.

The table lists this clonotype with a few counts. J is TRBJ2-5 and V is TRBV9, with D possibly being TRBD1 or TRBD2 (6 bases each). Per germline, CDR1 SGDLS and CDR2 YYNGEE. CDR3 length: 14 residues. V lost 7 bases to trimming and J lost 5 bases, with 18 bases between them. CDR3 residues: CASASVEGVETQYF. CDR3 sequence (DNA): TGTGCCAGCGCTTCGGTGGAGGGGGTGGAGACCCAGTACTTC.

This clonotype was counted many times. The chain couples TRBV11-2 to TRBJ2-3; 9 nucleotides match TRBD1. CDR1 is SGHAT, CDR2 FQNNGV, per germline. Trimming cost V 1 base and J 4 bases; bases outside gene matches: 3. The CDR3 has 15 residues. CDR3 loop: CASSLGDRDADTQYF. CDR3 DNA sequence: TGTGCCAGCAGCTTAGGGGACAGGGACGCAGATACGCAGTATTTT.

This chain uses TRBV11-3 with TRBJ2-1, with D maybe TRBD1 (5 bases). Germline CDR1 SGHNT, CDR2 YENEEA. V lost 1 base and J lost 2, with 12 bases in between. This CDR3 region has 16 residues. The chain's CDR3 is CASSLGGDGTYNEQFF. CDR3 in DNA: TGTGCCAGCAGCTTAGGGGGCGACGGCACCTACAATGAGCAGTTCTTC.

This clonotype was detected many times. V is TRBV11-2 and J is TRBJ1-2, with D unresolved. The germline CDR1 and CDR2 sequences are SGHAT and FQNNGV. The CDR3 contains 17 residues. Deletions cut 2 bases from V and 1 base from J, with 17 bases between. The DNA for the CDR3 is TGTGCCAGCAGCTTAAGGCCTGCCACTCCCGATAACTATGGCTACACCTTC. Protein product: CASSLRPATPDNYGYTF. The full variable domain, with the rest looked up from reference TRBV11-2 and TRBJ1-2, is EAGVAQSPRYKIIEKRQSVAFWCNPISGHATLYWYQQILGQGPKLLIQFQNNGVVDDSQLPKDRFSAERLKGVDSTLKIQPAKLEDSAVYLCASSLRPATPDNYGYTFGSGTRLTVV.

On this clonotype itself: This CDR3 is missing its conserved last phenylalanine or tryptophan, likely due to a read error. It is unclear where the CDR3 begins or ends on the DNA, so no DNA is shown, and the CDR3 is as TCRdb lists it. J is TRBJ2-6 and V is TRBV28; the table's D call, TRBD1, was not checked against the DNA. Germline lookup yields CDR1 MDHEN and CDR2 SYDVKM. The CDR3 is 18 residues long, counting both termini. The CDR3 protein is CASSSPGQSRPYEQYFGA.

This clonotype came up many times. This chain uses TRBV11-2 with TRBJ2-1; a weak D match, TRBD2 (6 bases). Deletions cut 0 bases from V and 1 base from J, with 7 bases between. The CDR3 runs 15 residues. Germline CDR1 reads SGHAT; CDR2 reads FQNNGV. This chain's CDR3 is CASSLEGGSYNEQFF. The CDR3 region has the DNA TGTGCCAGCAGCTTAGAGGGAGGTTCCTACAATGAGCAGTTCTTC.

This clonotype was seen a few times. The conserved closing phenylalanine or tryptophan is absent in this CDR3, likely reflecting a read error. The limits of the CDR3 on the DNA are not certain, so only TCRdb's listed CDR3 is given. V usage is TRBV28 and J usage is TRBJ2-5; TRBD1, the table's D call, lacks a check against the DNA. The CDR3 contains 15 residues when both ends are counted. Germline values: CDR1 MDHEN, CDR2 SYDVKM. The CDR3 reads CASSRGQNYGYTFGS.

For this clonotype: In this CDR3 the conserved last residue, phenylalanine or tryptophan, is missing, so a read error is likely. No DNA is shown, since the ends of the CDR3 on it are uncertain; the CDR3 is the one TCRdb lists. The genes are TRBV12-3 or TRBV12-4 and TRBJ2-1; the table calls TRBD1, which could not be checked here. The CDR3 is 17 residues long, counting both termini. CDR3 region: CASSLVQGVSYEQYFGA.

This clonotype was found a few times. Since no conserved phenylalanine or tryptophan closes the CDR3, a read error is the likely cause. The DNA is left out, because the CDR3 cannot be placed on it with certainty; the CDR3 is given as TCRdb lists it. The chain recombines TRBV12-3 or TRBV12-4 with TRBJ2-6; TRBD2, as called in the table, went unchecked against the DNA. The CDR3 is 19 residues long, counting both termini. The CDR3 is CASSSRRTSDSSYEQYFGA.

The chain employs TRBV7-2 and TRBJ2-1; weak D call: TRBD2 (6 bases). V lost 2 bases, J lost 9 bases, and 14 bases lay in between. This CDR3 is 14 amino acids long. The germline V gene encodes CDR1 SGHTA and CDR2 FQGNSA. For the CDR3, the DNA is TGTGCCAGCAGCTTATCACGACCAGCGGGTGAGCAGTTCTTC. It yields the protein CASSLSRPAGEQFF.

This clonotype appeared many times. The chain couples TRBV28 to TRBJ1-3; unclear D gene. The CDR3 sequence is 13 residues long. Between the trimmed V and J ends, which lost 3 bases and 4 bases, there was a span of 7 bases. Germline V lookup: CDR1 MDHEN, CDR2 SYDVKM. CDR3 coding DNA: TGTGCCAGCAGTTTGGGCCTCGGAAACACCATATATTTT. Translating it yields CASSLGLGNTIYF.

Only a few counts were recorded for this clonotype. In nucleotides, the CDR3 is TGTGCCAGCAGCTTAGGGTCTAGCGGGAGGTGGGAGCAGTACTTC. Its protein is CASSLGSSGRWEQYF. This chain links TRBV7-2 with TRBJ2-4; 11 positions match TRBD2. With V trimmed by 1 base and J by 13 bases, 9 bases remained unmatched. The V gene's germline CDR1 is SGHTA and CDR2 FQGNSA. CDR3 length: 15 residues.

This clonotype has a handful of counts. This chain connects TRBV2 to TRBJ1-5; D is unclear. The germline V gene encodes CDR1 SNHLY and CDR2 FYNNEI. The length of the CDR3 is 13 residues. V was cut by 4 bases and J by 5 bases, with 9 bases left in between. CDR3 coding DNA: TGTGCCAGCAGTGTCGAAAGGGATCAGCCCCAGCATTTT. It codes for CASSVERDQPQHF.

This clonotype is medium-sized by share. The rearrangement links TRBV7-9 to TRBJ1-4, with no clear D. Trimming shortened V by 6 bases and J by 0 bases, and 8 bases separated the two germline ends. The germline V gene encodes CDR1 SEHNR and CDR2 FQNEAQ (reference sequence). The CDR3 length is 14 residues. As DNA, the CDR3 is TGTGCCAGCAGGGAGGGAACAACTAATGAAAAACTGTTTTTT. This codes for CASREGTTNEKLFF.

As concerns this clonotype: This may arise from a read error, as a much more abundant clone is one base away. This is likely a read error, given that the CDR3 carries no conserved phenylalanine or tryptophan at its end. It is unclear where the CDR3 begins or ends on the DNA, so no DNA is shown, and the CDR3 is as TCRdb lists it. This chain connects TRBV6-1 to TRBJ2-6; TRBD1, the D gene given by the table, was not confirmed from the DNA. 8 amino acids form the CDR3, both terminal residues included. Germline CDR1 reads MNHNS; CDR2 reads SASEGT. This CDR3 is CASSEPGH.

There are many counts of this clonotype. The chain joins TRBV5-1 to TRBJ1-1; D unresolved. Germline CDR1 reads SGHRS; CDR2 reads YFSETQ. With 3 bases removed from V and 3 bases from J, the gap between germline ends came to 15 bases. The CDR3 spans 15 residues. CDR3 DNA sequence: TGCGCCAGCAGCTCCACAATACCCTTGGACACTGAAGCTTTCTTT. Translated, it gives CASSSTIPLDTEAFF.